This is a list of T cell receptor beta chains from one sample in a study of shared clonotypes between healthy human individuals. Profiled with immunoSEQ multiplex PCR; TCRdb holds only in-frame clones, not every one. The sample carries a few hundred thousand clones, roughly 91% recorded once. What was sequenced was memory CD8+ T cells sorted from blood. These receptors were taken from a man aged 18 to 29 in good health. Both conserved end residues are part of each CDR3. Fields, in order: D gene, clone size, J gene, V gene, CDR3 protein, CDR3 DNA. A D gene is named only where the DNA matches it firmly. Clone size is not always given. Where it is, it says once, few, many or a class for expanded clones.

TRBD2 | - | TRBJ2-1 | TRBV11-1 | CASSLGPEAGGPYNEQFF | TGTGCCAGCAGCTTAGGACCCGAAGCGGGGGGGCCTTACAATGAGCAGTTCTTC
- | - | TRBJ1-2 | TRBV10-3 | CAISEASAGSYGYTF | TGTGCCATCAGCGAGGCTTCGGCGGGGAGCTATGGCTACACCTTC
TRBD2 | - | TRBJ2-1 | TRBV7-3 | CASSPLSGGLYNEQFF | TGTGCCAGCAGCCCCCTTAGCGGGGGGCTATACAATGAGCAGTTCTTC
- | - | TRBJ1-4 | TRBV7-2 | CASSLERSEVEKLFF | TGTGCCAGCAGCTTAGAGCGGTCTGAGGTTGAAAAACTGTTTTTT
- | - | TRBJ2-3 | TRBV7-2 | CASSLGFPDTQYF | TGTGCCAGCAGCTTAGGCTTTCCAGATACGCAGTATTTT
- | - | TRBJ2-1 | TRBV11-2 | CASSLVATGYNEQFF | TGTGCCAGCAGCTTAGTAGCGACAGGTTACAATGAGCAGTTCTTC
- | - | TRBJ2-3 | TRBV7-6 | CASSLGADTQYF | TGTGCCAGCAGCTTAGGCGCAGATACGCAGTATTTT
TRBD1 | - | TRBJ1-1 | TRBV6-5 | CASSYGTGGTEAFF | TGTGCCAGCAGTTACGGAACAGGGGGCACTGAAGCTTTCTTT
TRBD2 | - | TRBJ2-7 | TRBV27 | CASSITGTTYEQYF | TGTGCCAGCAGTATTACCGGGACTACCTACGAGCAGTACTTC
- | - | TRBJ2-7 | TRBV5-1 | CASSLVPGVYEQYF | TGCGCCAGCAGCTTGGTCCCGGGGGTCTACGAGCAGTACTTC
- | - | TRBJ2-1 | TRBV27 | CASSTGNEQFF | TGTGCCAGCAGTACAGGTAATGAGCAGTTCTTC
- | once | TRBJ1-2 | TRBV2 | CASSDEGTNYGYTF | TGTGCCAGCAGTGACGAGGGTACGAACTATGGCTACACCTTC
- | - | TRBJ1-2 | TRBV6-5 | CASTYLRGGIYGYTF | TGTGCCAGCACCTACCTAAGAGGAGGGATCTATGGCTACACCTTC
TRBD2 | - | TRBJ2-1 | TRBV29-1 | CSKLAGVNRNEQFF | TGCAGCAAATTAGCGGGAGTTAATAGAAATGAGCAGTTCTTC
TRBD1 | - | TRBJ2-7 | TRBV18 | CASSPRGTGDEQYF | TGTGCCAGCTCACCCCGCGGGACAGGGGACGAGCAGTACTTC
- | - | TRBJ1-5 | TRBV6-1 | CASSELVSNQPQHF | TGTGCCAGCAGTGAACTGGTTAGCAATCAGCCCCAGCATTTT
- | - | TRBJ2-6 | TRBV27 | CASSPRISGANVLTF | TGTGCCAGCAGTCCTAGAATCTCTGGGGCCAACGTCCTGACTTTC
- | - | TRBJ2-6 | TRBV28 | CASSLSLISSGANVLTF | TGTGCCAGCAGTTTATCCCTCATTAGCTCTGGGGCCAACGTCCTGACTTTC
TRBD1 | - | TRBJ1-1 | TRBV27 | CASSYRQGNTEAFF | TGTGCCAGCAGCTACAGACAGGGCAACACTGAAGCTTTCTTT
TRBD2 | - | TRBJ2-5 | TRBV5-6 | CASSPGGLAALYQETQYF | TGTGCCAGCAGCCCCGGGGGACTAGCGGCTTTGTACCAAGAGACCCAGTACTTC
TRBD2 | - | TRBJ2-3 | TRBV4-1 | CASSQASGIMADTQYF | TGCGCCAGCAGCCAAGCTAGCGGGATTATGGCAGATACGCAGTATTTT
- | many | TRBJ1-2 | TRBV29-1 | CSVEWRGANYGYTF | TGCAGCGTTGAATGGAGGGGAGCTAACTATGGCTACACCTTC
- | - | TRBJ1-3 | TRBV28 | CASSLVGTGNTIYF | TGTGCCAGCAGTTTAGTGGGTACTGGAAACACCATATATTTT
- | - | TRBJ1-5 | TRBV28 | CASSFQVYLHGNQPQHF | TGTGCCAGCAGTTTTCAGGTCTACTTGCATGGCAATCAGCCCCAGCATTTT
- | - | TRBJ2-2 | TRBV19 | CASTPGPLATGELFF | TGTGCCAGTACCCCAGGACCGTTGGCCACCGGGGAGCTGTTTTTT
- | - | TRBJ2-2 | TRBV6-6 | CASSYRGEAGELFF | TGTGCCAGCAGTTACCGAGGGGAGGCCGGGGAGCTGTTTTTT
TRBD1 | - | TRBJ1-1 | TRBV7-8 | CASSYGTGPTEAFF | TGTGCCAGCAGCTACGGGACAGGGCCCACTGAAGCTTTCTTT
- | - | TRBJ2-2 | TRBV7-3 | CASSPEGGSGELFF | TGTGCCAGCAGCCCCGAGGGTGGGTCCGGGGAGCTGTTTTTT
- | - | TRBJ1-1 | TRBV7-2 | CASSLEVWTEAFF | TGTGCCAGCAGCTTAGAAGTCTGGACTGAAGCTTTCTTT
- | many | TRBJ1-1 | TRBV11-2 | CASSLNWGAFF | TGTGCCAGCAGCTTAAACTGGGGAGCTTTCTTT
- | - | TRBJ1-2 | TRBV9 | CASSSSTGAYGYTF | TGTGCCAGCAGCTCTTCCACAGGTGCCTATGGCTACACCTTC
- | - | TRBJ1-2 | TRBV4-3 | CASSQEGWGGGGYTF | TGCGCCAGCAGCCAAGAAGGTTGGGGAGGAGGCGGCTACACCTTC
TRBD1 | - | TRBJ2-7 | TRBV28 | CASSLAGTGPEQYF | TGTGCCAGCAGTTTAGCGGGGACAGGGCCCGAGCAGTACTTC
TRBD1 | - | TRBJ1-2 | TRBV10-3 | CATWTGIVNYGYTF | TGTGCCACTTGGACAGGGATCGTTAACTATGGCTACACCTTC
- | - | TRBJ2-7 | TRBV4-1 | CASSLLLGLNYEQYF | TGCGCCAGCAGCCTTCTCCTGGGACTTAACTACGAGCAGTACTTC
- | - | TRBJ1-1 | TRBV6-5 | CASSYSVGELNTEAFF | TGTGCCAGCAGTTACTCGGTTGGGGAGTTGAACACTGAAGCTTTCTTT
- | - | TRBJ1-6 | TRBV4-2 | CASSPEGESYNSPLHF | TGTGCCAGCAGCCCAGAAGGAGAGTCCTATAATTCACCCCTCCACTTT
TRBD1 | - | TRBJ1-6 | TRBV6-5 | CATTQQGGNSPLHF | TGTGCCACAACTCAACAGGGGGGCAATTCACCCCTCCACTTT
- | - | TRBJ1-4 | TRBV7-8 | CASSLGMAAATNEKLFF | TGTGCCAGCAGCTTAGGTATGGCGGCTGCAACTAATGAAAAACTGTTTTTT
- | - | TRBJ2-2 | TRBV4-3 | CASSPLIDTGELFF | TGCGCCAGCAGCCCCTTAATAGACACCGGGGAGCTGTTTTTT
TRBD2 | - | TRBJ2-5 | TRBV11-2 | CASSLGLAGGLRETQYF | TGTGCCAGCAGCTTAGGGCTAGCGGGGGGGCTAAGGGAGACCCAGTACTTC